What follows describes a single T cell receptor (beta chain). The antigen is not known. This sample was included in a study of T cell repertoires in cytomegalovirus infection. At the level of the study: As its CMV epitopes, the study selected recently identified HLA-C-restricted and well-studied HLA-B-restricted targets. General observations from the study: The response measured ex vivo was dominated by TCR beta clonotypes (HLA-C-restricted and CMV-specific).

TCRdb itself ran the reads through MiXCR, one entry per CDR3 protein. The sample records some 800,000 distinct CDR3 sequences, almost 30% being singletons. V was clipped by 6 bases and J by 0 bases, with 15 bases between them. This CDR3 spans 16 amino acids. Germline V gene lookup returns CDR1 SEHNR and CDR2 FQNEAQ (reference sequence). The material was cultured CD8+ T cells from PBMCs, obtained from culture after CMV antigen stimulation. This clonotype was sampled from a human donor in good health (CMV status not recorded). Some clones in this sample may be carry-over from other donors' samples. V is TRBV7-9 and J is TRBJ1-5, with a weak D call TRBD1 (5 bases). In DNA form, the CDR3 reads TGTGCCAGCAGTTTTGATACGGACACTAGCAATCAGCCCCAGCATTTT. It specifies CASSFDTDTSNQPQHF.